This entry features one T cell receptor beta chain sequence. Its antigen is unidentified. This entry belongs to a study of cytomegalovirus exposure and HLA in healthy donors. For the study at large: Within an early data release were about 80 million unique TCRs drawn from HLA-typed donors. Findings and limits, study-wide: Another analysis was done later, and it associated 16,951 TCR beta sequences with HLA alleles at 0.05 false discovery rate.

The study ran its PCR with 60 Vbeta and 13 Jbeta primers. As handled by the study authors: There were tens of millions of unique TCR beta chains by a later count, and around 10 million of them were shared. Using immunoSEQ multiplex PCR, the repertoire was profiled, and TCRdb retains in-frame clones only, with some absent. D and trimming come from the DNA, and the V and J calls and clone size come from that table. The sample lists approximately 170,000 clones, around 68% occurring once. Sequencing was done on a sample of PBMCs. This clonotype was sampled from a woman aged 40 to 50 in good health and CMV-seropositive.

The CDR3 sequence: CASKGAEEQYF. Written as DNA, the CDR3 is TGTGCCAGCAAAGGGGCTGAAGAGCAGTACTTC. The chain couples TRBV6-4 to TRBJ2-7; a weak D match, TRBD1 (5 bases). Germline V lookup: CDR1 MRHNA, CDR2 SNTAGT. The CDR3 totals 11 residues. V lost 7 bases and J lost 7, with 11 bases in between.